This T cell receptor beta chain was obtained from a study of blood T cell repertoires in COVID-19. Study summary: Material from acute and convalescent COVID-19 was sourced from the United States, Italy and Spain. PBMCs, B-cell-depleted T cells, or T cells provided the cDNA or gDNA that made up the material.

Seattle cases were enrolled at active infection and followed longitudinally. In the study's own analysis: Estimates of nucleated cell counts were drawn from the amplification of reference gene primers. The repertoire was sequenced with immunoSEQ multiplex PCR; TCRdb's copy has only in-frame clones and lacks some. The V and J calls and clone size come from that table; D and trimming were worked out from the DNA. Counted here are some 400,000 clones, more than 70% occurring once; the ten biggest clones make up more than 9%. This CDR3 is built from 15 residues. The J segment lost 1 base and the V segment lost 0 bases, leaving 2 bases of the junction unmatched. Germline V gene data show CDR1 as MNHEY and CDR2 as SVGAGI. Regarding this clone: The sample holds other DNA sequences that translate to the same CDR3.

The chain carries TRBV6-5 and TRBJ2-7, with 8 bases matching TRBD1. This TCR was sampled from a woman in her 30s with COVID-19, enrolled during active disease. The sequenced sample consisted of peripheral blood. In nucleotides, the CDR3 is TGTGCCAGCAGTTACTCGAACAGGGGGTCCTACGAGCAGTACTTC. Translation gives CASSYSNRGSYEQYF.